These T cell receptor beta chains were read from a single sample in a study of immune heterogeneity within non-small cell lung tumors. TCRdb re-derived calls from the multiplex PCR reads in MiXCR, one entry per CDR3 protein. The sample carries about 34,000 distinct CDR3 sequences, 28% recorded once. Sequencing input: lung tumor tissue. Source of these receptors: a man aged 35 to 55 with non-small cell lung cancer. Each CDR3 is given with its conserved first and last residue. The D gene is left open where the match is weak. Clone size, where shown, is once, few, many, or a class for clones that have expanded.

CDR3 protein: CASSIGTGFEKLFF
CDR3 DNA: TGCGCCAGCAGCATTGGGACAGGGTTCGAAAAACTGTTTTTT
D gene: TRBD1
V gene: TRBV5-1
clone size: few
J gene: TRBJ1-4

CDR3 protein: CASGRGSAYEQYF
CDR3 DNA: TGTGCCAGCGGGCGGGGGAGCGCCTACGAGCAGTACTTC
D gene: TRBD2
V gene: TRBV6-1
clone size: many
J gene: TRBJ2-7

CDR3 protein: CASSPQGRSEAFF
CDR3 DNA: TGTGCCAGCAGCCCCCAGGGGAGATCTGAAGCTTTCTTT
D gene: -
V gene: TRBV5-4
clone size: -
J gene: TRBJ1-1

CDR3 protein: CASSSLAGLPTDTQYF
CDR3 DNA: TGTGCCAGCAGTTCACTAGCGGGCCTGCCCACAGATACGCAGTATTTT
D gene: TRBD2
V gene: TRBV11-3
clone size: few
J gene: TRBJ2-3

CDR3 protein: CASSQALAGELFF
CDR3 DNA: TGTGCCAGCAGCCAAGCTCTAGCCGGGGAGCTGTTTTTT
D gene: -
V gene: TRBV4-2
clone size: few
J gene: TRBJ2-2

CDR3 protein: CASSLVVPGNTIYF
CDR3 DNA: TGTGCCAGCAGTTTGGTGGTCCCTGGAAACACCATATATTTT
D gene: -
V gene: TRBV12-3/TRBV12-4
clone size: many
J gene: TRBJ1-3

CDR3 protein: CTPLRQLYNEQFF
CDR3 DNA: TGCACCCCCCTCCGCCAGCTTTACAATGAGCAGTTCTTC
D gene: -
V gene: TRBV20-1
clone size: -
J gene: TRBJ2-1

CDR3 protein: CASSLDTTDTQYF
CDR3 DNA: TGTGCCAGCAGCTTGGACACCACAGATACGCAGTATTTT
D gene: -
V gene: TRBV11-3
clone size: medium-sized
J gene: TRBJ2-3

CDR3 protein: CASSLGTVTDTQYF
CDR3 DNA: TGTGCCAGCAGCTTAGGGACAGTCACAGATACGCAGTATTTT
D gene: -
V gene: TRBV7-9
clone size: -
J gene: TRBJ2-3

CDR3 protein: CSGDRQETQYF
CDR3 DNA: TGCAGCGGGGACAGACAAGAGACCCAGTACTTC
D gene: TRBD1
V gene: TRBV29-1
clone size: -
J gene: TRBJ2-5

CDR3 protein: CSARDLIRDSSNQPQHF
CDR3 DNA: TGCAGTGCTAGAGATCTAATCCGGGACTCAAGCAATCAGCCCCAGCATTTT
D gene: -
V gene: TRBV20-1
clone size: few
J gene: TRBJ1-5

CDR3 protein: CASRTGGHYEQYF
CDR3 DNA: TGTGCCAGCCGGACAGGGGGACACTACGAGCAGTACTTC
D gene: TRBD1
V gene: TRBV2
clone size: many
J gene: TRBJ2-7

CDR3 protein: CASSQMGLAGGPGELFF
CDR3 DNA: TGCGCCAGCAGCCAGATGGGACTAGCGGGAGGGCCCGGGGAGCTGTTTTTT
D gene: TRBD2
V gene: TRBV4-3
clone size: -
J gene: TRBJ2-2

CDR3 protein: CAWSEGSSSYNEQFF
CDR3 DNA: TGTGCCTGGAGTGAGGGTTCCAGCTCCTACAATGAGCAGTTCTTC
D gene: -
V gene: TRBV30
clone size: few
J gene: TRBJ2-1

CDR3 protein: CASSHRLAGVAGELFF
CDR3 DNA: TGTGCCAGCAGCCACCGACTAGCGGGAGTTGCCGGGGAGCTGTTTTTT
D gene: -
V gene: TRBV3-2
clone size: medium-sized
J gene: TRBJ2-2

CDR3 protein: CASSIQGGEQYF
CDR3 DNA: TGTGCCAGCAGTATACAGGGGGGCGAGCAGTACTTC
D gene: TRBD1
V gene: TRBV27
clone size: many
J gene: TRBJ2-7

CDR3 protein: CASSETQSNQPQHF
CDR3 DNA: TGTGCCAGCAGTGAAACGCAGTCAAATCAGCCCCAGCATTTT
D gene: -
V gene: TRBV2
clone size: many
J gene: TRBJ1-5

CDR3 protein: CATSDPGFSGGYTF
CDR3 DNA: TGTGCCACCAGTGACCCAGGGTTCTCGGGAGGCTACACCTTC
D gene: -
V gene: TRBV24-1
clone size: few
J gene: TRBJ1-2

CDR3 protein: CASSFPGTNHGYTF
CDR3 DNA: TGTGCCAGCAGCTTTCCCGGGACAAACCATGGCTACACCTTC
D gene: -
V gene: TRBV5-6
clone size: -
J gene: TRBJ1-2

CDR3 protein: CASSPPTGEGTEAFF
CDR3 DNA: TGTGCCAGCAGCCCCCCGACAGGGGAGGGCACTGAAGCTTTCTTT
D gene: TRBD1
V gene: TRBV9
clone size: few
J gene: TRBJ1-1

CDR3 protein: CASSQTGGLGTDTQYF
CDR3 DNA: TGTGCCAGCAGCCAAACAGGGGGCCTTGGGACAGATACGCAGTATTTT
D gene: TRBD1
V gene: TRBV7-2
clone size: many
J gene: TRBJ2-3

CDR3 protein: CATSFLGDEQLF
CDR3 DNA: TGTGCCACCAGCTTTCTCGGGGATGAGCAGCTCTTC
D gene: -
V gene: TRBV24-1
clone size: few
J gene: TRBJ2-1

CDR3 protein: CASSLAGGGAFF
CDR3 DNA: TGTGCCAGCAGTTTAGCAGGGGGTGGGGCTTTCTTT
D gene: -
V gene: TRBV12-3/TRBV12-4
clone size: many
J gene: TRBJ1-1

CDR3 protein: CASSPRTTRTGSTGELFF
CDR3 DNA: TGTGCCAGCTCACCAAGAACGACCAGGACAGGGTCTACCGGGGAGCTGTTTTTT
D gene: TRBD1
V gene: TRBV18
clone size: -
J gene: TRBJ2-2

CDR3 protein: CSARSGGGANEQFF
CDR3 DNA: TGCAGCGCCCGCTCCGGTGGGGGAGCAAATGAGCAGTTCTTC
D gene: -
V gene: TRBV29-1
clone size: -
J gene: TRBJ2-1

CDR3 protein: CAIRGGSSRDNEQFF
CDR3 DNA: TGTGCCATCAGGGGAGGTTCTAGTCGGGACAATGAGCAGTTCTTC
D gene: -
V gene: TRBV10-3
clone size: few
J gene: TRBJ2-1

CDR3 protein: CASSSHPGQGVTGELFF
CDR3 DNA: TGCGCCAGCAGCTCGCACCCGGGACAGGGAGTCACCGGGGAGCTGTTTTTT
D gene: TRBD1
V gene: TRBV4-3
clone size: many
J gene: TRBJ2-2

CDR3 protein: CASSFLRGKGEQYF
CDR3 DNA: TGTGCCAGCAGCTTCCTCAGGGGTAAGGGCGAGCAGTACTTC
D gene: -
V gene: TRBV5-8
clone size: many
J gene: TRBJ2-7

CDR3 protein: CASSYNRGTNEKLFF
CDR3 DNA: TGTGCCAGCAGCTACAACAGGGGCACTAATGAAAAACTGTTTTTT
D gene: TRBD1
V gene: TRBV2
clone size: many
J gene: TRBJ1-4

CDR3 protein: CASSFRGPPDSPLHF
CDR3 DNA: TGTGCCAGCAGTTTCAGGGGGCCTCCCGATTCACCCCTCCACTTT
D gene: TRBD1
V gene: TRBV27
clone size: -
J gene: TRBJ1-6

CDR3 protein: CASSLTSGRGRVNEQFF
CDR3 DNA: TGTGCCAGCAGCTTAACTAGCGGGCGAGGCCGGGTCAATGAGCAGTTCTTC
D gene: TRBD2
V gene: TRBV11-3
clone size: -
J gene: TRBJ2-1

CDR3 protein: CASSQGAGGRSFGELFF
CDR3 DNA: TGCGCCAGCAGCCAAGGCGCGGGAGGCCGATCGTTCGGGGAGCTGTTTTTT
D gene: TRBD2
V gene: TRBV4-3
clone size: few
J gene: TRBJ2-2

CDR3 protein: CASSPRELASGFSGANVLTF
CDR3 DNA: TGTGCCAGTTCCCCCCGGGAGCTTGCTAGCGGGTTTTCTGGGGCCAACGTCCTGACTTTC
D gene: TRBD2
V gene: TRBV6-1
clone size: many
J gene: TRBJ2-6

CDR3 protein: CASSYGIPYEQYF
CDR3 DNA: TGTGCCAGCAGTTACGGGATCCCCTACGAGCAGTACTTC
D gene: -
V gene: TRBV6-6
clone size: few
J gene: TRBJ2-7

CDR3 protein: CASSLDILGLRWREEYF
CDR3 DNA: TGTGCCAGCAGCTTAGATATCCTGGGCCTGCGATGGCGCGAGGAGTACTTC
D gene: -
V gene: TRBV11-3
clone size: -
J gene: TRBJ2-7

CDR3 protein: CASSHSPKDIQYF
CDR3 DNA: TGTGCCAGTAGTCACAGTCCCAAAGACATTCAGTACTTC
D gene: -
V gene: TRBV19
clone size: -
J gene: TRBJ2-4

CDR3 protein: CSARGSQEAGGPNTQYF
CDR3 DNA: TGCAGTGCTAGAGGTTCCCAGGAAGCGGGTGGCCCGAATACGCAGTATTTT
D gene: -
V gene: TRBV20-1
clone size: few
J gene: TRBJ2-3

CDR3 protein: CATSRLSGAAYEQYF
CDR3 DNA: TGTGCCACCAGCAGACTTAGCGGGGCAGCTTACGAGCAGTACTTC
D gene: TRBD2
V gene: TRBV15
clone size: many
J gene: TRBJ2-7

CDR3 protein: CASSSGGGTEQFF
CDR3 DNA: TGTGCCAGCAGCTCAGGGGGGGGGACTGAGCAGTTCTTC
D gene: -
V gene: TRBV11-2
clone size: -
J gene: TRBJ2-1

CDR3 protein: CAISELAGGINYEQYF
CDR3 DNA: TGTGCCATCAGTGAGCTGGCGGGAGGCATCAACTACGAGCAGTACTTC
D gene: TRBD2
V gene: TRBV10-3
clone size: many
J gene: TRBJ2-7

CDR3 protein: CASSLGGAGKETQYF
CDR3 DNA: TGTGCCAGCAGCTTAGGGGGTGCAGGGAAAGAGACCCAGTACTTC
D gene: -
V gene: TRBV7-2
clone size: many
J gene: TRBJ2-5

CDR3 protein: CSAKDNYEQYF
CDR3 DNA: TGCAGTGCAAAGGACAACTACGAGCAGTACTTC
D gene: -
V gene: TRBV20-1
clone size: few
J gene: TRBJ2-7

CDR3 protein: CASSYSWGGNQPQHF
CDR3 DNA: TGTGCCAGCAGTTACTCGTGGGGGGGGAATCAGCCCCAGCATTTT
D gene: -
V gene: TRBV6-5
clone size: many
J gene: TRBJ1-5

CDR3 protein: CASRPRGTGDIQYF
CDR3 DNA: TGTGCCAGCCGACCCCGCGGGACAGGGGACATTCAGTACTTC
D gene: TRBD1
V gene: TRBV27
clone size: few
J gene: TRBJ2-4

CDR3 protein: CASSRDTQYF
CDR3 DNA: TGTGCCAGTAGTAGAGATACGCAGTATTTT
D gene: -
V gene: TRBV19
clone size: few
J gene: TRBJ2-3

CDR3 protein: CASSLGEGVFF
CDR3 DNA: TGTGCCAGCAGCTTAGGGGAGGGCGTGTTCTTC
D gene: TRBD2
V gene: TRBV7-8
clone size: medium-sized
J gene: TRBJ2-1

CDR3 protein: CASGKAGGTGELFF
CDR3 DNA: TGTGCCAGCGGAAAAGCGGGCGGTACCGGGGAGCTGTTTTTT
D gene: -
V gene: TRBV2
clone size: many
J gene: TRBJ2-2

CDR3 protein: CAWVSRGGGRPLHF
CDR3 DNA: TGTGCCTGGGTTTCTAGGGGCGGAGGAAGGCCCCTCCACTTT
D gene: -
V gene: TRBV30
clone size: few
J gene: TRBJ1-6

CDR3 protein: CASSIRLPGQRGAGGTDTQYF
CDR3 DNA: TGTGCCAGTAGTATTCGCCTCCCGGGACAGCGGGGAGCGGGAGGGACAGATACGCAGTATTTT
D gene: TRBD2
V gene: TRBV19
clone size: few
J gene: TRBJ2-3

CDR3 protein: CSARVGLSTGEQYF
CDR3 DNA: TGCAGTGCCAGGGTGGGGTTATCTACTGGGGAGCAGTACTTC
D gene: -
V gene: TRBV20-1
clone size: many
J gene: TRBJ2-7

CDR3 protein: CASSEAQIFNQPQHF
CDR3 DNA: TGTGCCAGCAGTGAAGCGCAAATATTCAACCAGCCCCAGCATTTT
D gene: -
V gene: TRBV6-4
clone size: once
J gene: TRBJ1-5

CDR3 protein: CASSLVPRGTYEQYF
CDR3 DNA: TGTGCCAGCAGCTTGGTTCCACGGGGAACCTACGAGCAGTACTTC
D gene: -
V gene: TRBV5-6
clone size: -
J gene: TRBJ2-7

CDR3 protein: CSAREHRGGEQYF
CDR3 DNA: TGCAGTGCTAGAGAGCACAGGGGCGGCGAGCAGTACTTC
D gene: TRBD1
V gene: TRBV20-1
clone size: -
J gene: TRBJ2-7

CDR3 protein: CASRPGGSADTQYF
CDR3 DNA: TGTGCCAGTAGACCAGGGGGCTCGGCAGATACGCAGTATTTT
D gene: TRBD1
V gene: TRBV19
clone size: many
J gene: TRBJ2-3

CDR3 protein: CASSNRGNQPQHF
CDR3 DNA: TGTGCCAGCAGTAACAGGGGTAATCAGCCCCAGCATTTT
D gene: TRBD1
V gene: TRBV27
clone size: many
J gene: TRBJ1-5